The 13 T cell receptor beta chains presented below share a single source sample, sequenced in a study of cytomegalovirus exposure and HLA in healthy donors (dated by TCRdb to 2017 to 2019). The library was made by the immunoSEQ multiplex PCR assay. For the multiplex PCR, a mixture combining 60 forward primers for TCR Vbeta segments and 13 reverse primers for TCR Jbeta segments was used. Imported from immuneACCESS, the table was reduced by TCRdb to in-frame sequences with V and J called. These copies leave out some clones; in studies compared against another copy, an unresolved V gene accounts for under half, and the cause of the remainder is not known. This sample has about 160,000 clones in its table, and approximately 80% of those were observed once. The ten top clones hold 4.3% of the sample. Specimen: PBMCs. These receptors were obtained from a man between 40 and 49 years old in good health and CMV-seronegative.

In DNA form, the CDR3 reads TGTGCCAGCACCCGGGTACTCGATCAGCCCCAGCATTTT. This sequence encodes CASTRVLDQPQHF. The gene calls are TRBV2 and TRBJ1-5, with no clear D. Trimming stripped 7 bases from V and 5 bases from J, with 12 bases between. This CDR3 contains 13 residues. Germline lookup yields CDR1 SNHLY and CDR2 FYNNEI.

The chain links TRBV7-3 to TRBJ1-1, with D uncertain. The CDR3 runs 13 residues. V was pared by 5 bases and J by 1 base, with 8 bases between. Germline CDR1 reads SGHTA; CDR2 reads FQGTGA. CDR3 DNA sequence: TGTGCCAGCAGCACCCAACAGAACACTGAAGCTTTCTTT. Translation gives CASSTQQNTEAFF.

The V gene is TRBV30, the J gene TRBJ2-2, with D unresolved. The germline CDR1 and CDR2 sequences are GTSNPN and SVGIG (reference sequence). CDR3 length equals 12 residues. V lost 7 bases and J 3 bases, leaving 9 bases between the germline ends. CDR3 nucleotides: TGTGCCTCCCAGTTGGACACCGGGGAGCTGTTTTTT. The encoded protein is CASQLDTGELFF. The complete variable domain, with remaining parts taken from reference TRBV30 and TRBJ2-2, reads SQTIHQWPATLVQPVGSPLSLECTVEGTSNPNLYWYRQAAGRGLQLLFYSVGIGQISSEVPQNLSASRPQDRQFILSSKKLLLSDSGFYLCASQLDTGELFFGEGSRLTVL.

This sequence joins TRBV6-6 and TRBJ2-7; D might be TRBD1 (5 bases). Germline V gene sequence: CDR1 MNHNY, CDR2 SVGAGI (reference sequence). Trimming took off 4 bases at V and 8 bases at J, with 15 bases between the two ends. The CDR3 has 13 amino acids. DNA for the CDR3: TGTGCCAGCAGTTTCCAACAGGCCTTGCAGCAGTACTTC. Translating gives CASSFQQALQQYF.

The CDR3: CASKGGAHTDTQYF. The CDR3 nucleotides read TGTGCCAGCAAAGGCGGGGCCCACACAGATACGCAGTATTTT. The chain uses TRBV2 and TRBJ2-3; maybe TRBD2 (6 bases). Trimming pared 7 bases from V and 2 bases from J, leaving 13 bases between. The CDR3 is 14 amino acids. Germline loops: CDR1 SNHLY, CDR2 FYNNEI.

In its sample, this clone was seen once. The J gene is TRBJ1-6, the V gene TRBV5-6; D is unclear. The CDR3 extends over 14 amino acids. Between the trimmed V and J ends, which lost 3 bases and 9 bases, there was a span of 13 bases. The germline gives CDR1 SGHDT, CDR2 YYEEEE. DNA of the CDR3: TGTGCCAGCAGCTCACGATTAGATGCTTCACCCCTCCACTTT. Protein sequence: CASSSRLDASPLHF. Filled out from reference TRBV5-6 and TRBJ1-6, the complete variable domain reads DAGVTQSPTHLIKTRGQQVTLRCSPKSGHDTVSWYQQALGQGPQFIFQYYEEEERQRGNFPDRFSGHQFPNYSSELNVNALLLGDSALYLCASSSRLDASPLHFGNGTRLTVT.

The rearrangement uses TRBV19 and TRBJ1-1; unclear D gene. Looked up from germline, CDR1 is LNHDA and CDR2 is SQIVND (reference sequence). V was clipped by 3 bases and J by 1 base, with 12 bases between them. The CDR3 length is 15 residues. CDR3 residues: CASSIPRGRNTEAFF. The CDR3 DNA sequence: TGTGCCAGTAGTATCCCTCGGGGTCGGAACACTGAAGCTTTCTTT.

The rearrangement joins TRBV5-1 to TRBJ2-5; 9 positions agree with TRBD2. Trimming cost V 1 base and J 5 bases; bases outside gene matches: 6. Germline CDR1 reads SGHRS; CDR2 reads YFSETQ. The length of the CDR3 is 15 residues. The CDR3 region has the DNA TGCGCCAGCAGCTTGCGAGCGGGGGGCGTCGAGACCCAGTACTTC. Its protein is CASSLRAGGVETQYF. Full variable domain (rest looked up from reference TRBV5-1 and TRBJ2-5): KAGVTQTPRYLIKTRGQQVTLSCSPISGHRSVSWYQQTPGQGLQFLFEYFSETQRNKGNFPGRFSGRQFSNSRSEMNVSTLELGDSALYLCASSLRAGGVETQYFGPGTRLLVL.

The CDR3 nucleotides are TGCGCCAGCAGACAACGGGGGTTACACCAAGAGACCCAGTACTTC. Amino acids: CASRQRGLHQETQYF. The rearrangement joins TRBV23-1 to TRBJ2-5; a weak D match, TRBD2 (6 bases). TRBV23-1 is sorted into the ORF group, with uncertain function. The V end was cut by 6 bases, the J end by 0 bases, with 14 bases between. The CDR3 extends over 15 amino acids.

This chain uses TRBV30 with TRBJ2-7; 10 nucleotides align to TRBD1. The V segment lost 5 bases and the J segment 5 bases; nucleotides outside the gene matches: 9. The CDR3 length is 14 residues. Germline CDR1 and CDR2: GTSNPN and SVGIG (reference sequence). CDR3 loop: CAWDTGTGDDEQYF. DNA for the CDR3: TGTGCCTGGGACACCGGGACAGGGGACGACGAGCAGTACTTC.

The chain is built from TRBV30 and TRBJ2-2, with D possibly TRBD1 on 7 matching bases. This CDR3 region has 16 residues. The V gene's germline CDR1 is GTSNPN and CDR2 SVGIG (reference sequence). V lost 2 bases and J lost 5, with 18 bases in between. As DNA, the CDR3 is TGTGCCTGGAGTCCACAGGGGAAGGAGGGTACCGGGGAGCTGTTTTTT. This gives the protein CAWSPQGKEGTGELFF.

The chain carries TRBV5-1 and TRBJ1-2; TRBD1 is a possible D gene (6 bases). V dropped 4 bases and J dropped 7 bases, with 29 bases sitting between them. Germline V CDR1 and CDR2: SGHRS, YFSETQ. This CDR3 region has 18 residues. In DNA form, the CDR3 reads TGCGCCAGCAGCCCCGGGGCGGCCGGGGTGATGATGGGGGCTGGCTACACCTTC. This gives the protein CASSPGAAGVMMGAGYTF. The full variable domain, its missing parts supplied by reference TRBV5-1 and TRBJ1-2, is KAGVTQTPRYLIKTRGQQVTLSCSPISGHRSVSWYQQTPGQGLQFLFEYFSETQRNKGNFPGRFSGRQFSNSRSEMNVSTLELGDSALYLCASSPGAAGVMMGAGYTFGSGTRLTVV.

J is TRBJ1-2 and V is TRBV6-5, with D tentatively TRBD1 (6 bases). The V gene lost 2 bases and the J gene lost 8 bases, with 12 bases spanning the gap. The CDR3 length is 13 residues. The germline CDR1 and CDR2 sequences are MNHEY and SVGAGI. CDR3 loop: CASSYANQGGYTF. DNA for the CDR3: TGTGCCAGCAGTTACGCCAACCAGGGGGGCTACACCTTC.